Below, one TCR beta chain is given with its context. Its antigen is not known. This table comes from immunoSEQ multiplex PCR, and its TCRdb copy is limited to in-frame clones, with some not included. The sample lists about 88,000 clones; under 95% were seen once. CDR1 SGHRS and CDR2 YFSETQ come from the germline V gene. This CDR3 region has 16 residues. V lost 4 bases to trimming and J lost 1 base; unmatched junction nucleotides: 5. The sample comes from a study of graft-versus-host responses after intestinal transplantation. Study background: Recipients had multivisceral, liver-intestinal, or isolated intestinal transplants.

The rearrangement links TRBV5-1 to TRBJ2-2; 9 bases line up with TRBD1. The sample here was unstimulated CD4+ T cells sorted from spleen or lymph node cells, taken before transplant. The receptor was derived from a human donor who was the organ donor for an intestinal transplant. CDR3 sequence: CASSQGQGWNTGELFF. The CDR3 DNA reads TGCGCCAGCAGCCAGGGACAGGGTTGGAACACCGGGGAGCTGTTTTTT.